This record concerns one T cell receptor beta chain sequence. The antigen it binds to is not known. Within one base of it there is no much larger clone, and no base qualities were kept. Participants in the prospective study were aged about 18 to 100 years, lived in over 20 United States geographic areas, and enrolled through a virtual design. Cohort assignment in the prospective study relied on participant-reported clinical history from a screening survey and a study questionnaire. In the prospective study, whole blood, serum and a nasopharyngeal or oropharyngeal swab were collected from each participant by mobile phlebotomists. Participants in the prospective study had the option to provide additional blood draws and questionnaires over a roughly two-month period. Before DNA extraction, prospective study blood samples were shipped either frozen or at room temperature. This sample is part of a study of blood T cell repertoires in COVID-19 (TCRdb year 2020). Notes on the research overall: Collaborator samples came from the United States, Italy and Spain and covered acute and convalescent phases of COVID-19. The prospective study material was composed of cDNA or gDNA derived from T cells, B-cell-depleted T cells, or PBMCs. The dataset comprised deeply sampled blood TCRbeta repertoires from subjects exposed to, actively infected with, or recovered from COVID-19. The repertoires were released in a freely available public database meant as a resource for research on the immune response to SARS-CoV-2. Samples were obtained from the ongoing ImmuneRACE study (first 160 participants) and from over 1,000 subjects provided by 6 global collaborators. Sample metadata almost always included a de-identified subject ID, COVID-19 status, age in years and sex. HLA class I and class II types, where available, came from metadata supplied by the sample provider rather than from assay-based typing. Overall results and qualifications from the work: Clinical and demographic metadata were provided uncurated, with the amount varying by source and participant.

The CDR1 and CDR2 encoded by the germline V gene are SGDLS and YYNGEE. A distance of 9 bases separates the germline ends of V and J, which lose 4 bases and 2 bases respectively. From cysteine to phenylalanine, the CDR3 is 13 amino acids long. Just CDR3 DNA is preserved here, 39 bases in frame from base 1. TCRbeta CDR3 regions were amplified from genomic DNA by means of the immunoSEQ Assay, a bias-controlled multiplex PCR. On the study's bioinformatics: The number of nucleated cells in each sample was estimated by amplification of reference gene primers within the assay. To quantify the absolute abundance of each unique TCRbeta CDR3 rearrangement, sequence reads were collapsed and filtered. Productive Simpson clonality was computed per sample as the square root of Simpson's diversity index over productive rearrangements. TCRdb retrieved this table from immuneACCESS and kept in-frame rearrangements only. Not all clones are present; in checked studies, unresolved V genes account for under half, and no reason is known for the remainder. The D gene and trimming were derived from the DNA, and the V and J assignments and clone size from that table. This sample is represented by around 340,000 clones; 86% of them were singletons. Around 4.5% of the sample belongs to the ten largest clones.

Recombination joined TRBV9 with TRBJ2-5; tentative D gene TRBD1, with 6 bases matching. Sequencing input: PBMCs or T cells enriched from blood (not recorded which). The TCR comes from a woman between 35 and 50 years old with acute COVID-19. The CDR3 loop reads CASSLGQQETQYF. The DNA is TGTGCCAGCAGCCTTGGACAGCAAGAGACCCAGTACTTC.